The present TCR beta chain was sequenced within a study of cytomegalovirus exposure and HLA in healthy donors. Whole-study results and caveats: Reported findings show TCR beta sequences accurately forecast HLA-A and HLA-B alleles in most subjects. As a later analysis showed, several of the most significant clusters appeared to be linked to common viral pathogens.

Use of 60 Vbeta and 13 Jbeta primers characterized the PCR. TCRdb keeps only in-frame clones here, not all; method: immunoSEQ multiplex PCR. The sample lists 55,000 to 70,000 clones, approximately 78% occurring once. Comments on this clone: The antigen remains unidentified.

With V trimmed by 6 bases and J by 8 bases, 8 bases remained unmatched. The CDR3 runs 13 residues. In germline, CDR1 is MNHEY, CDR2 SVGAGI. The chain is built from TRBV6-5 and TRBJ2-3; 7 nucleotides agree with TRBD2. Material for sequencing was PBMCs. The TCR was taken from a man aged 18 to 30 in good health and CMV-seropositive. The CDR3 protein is CASRAPGGGTQYF. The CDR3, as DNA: TGTGCCAGCAGGGCCCCGGGGGGAGGTACGCAGTATTTT.